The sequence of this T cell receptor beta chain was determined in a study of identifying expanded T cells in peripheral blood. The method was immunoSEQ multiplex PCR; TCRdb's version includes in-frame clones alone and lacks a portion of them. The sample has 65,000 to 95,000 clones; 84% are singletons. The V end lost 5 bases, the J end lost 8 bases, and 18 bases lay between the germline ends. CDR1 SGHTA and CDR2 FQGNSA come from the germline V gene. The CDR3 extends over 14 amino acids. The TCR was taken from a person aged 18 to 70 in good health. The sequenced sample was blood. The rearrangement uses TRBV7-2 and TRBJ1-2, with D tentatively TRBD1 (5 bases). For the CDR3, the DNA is TGTGCCAGCAGCCCTCAGGGCGGGGAGAGCGGCTACACCTTC. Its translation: CASSPQGGESGYTF. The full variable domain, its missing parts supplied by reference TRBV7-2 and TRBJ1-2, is GAGVSQSPSNKVTEKGKDVELRCDPISGHTALYWYRQSLGQGLEFLIYFQGNSAPDKSGLPSDRFSAERTGGSVSTLTIQRTQQEDSAVYLCASSPQGGESGYTFGSGTRLTVV.